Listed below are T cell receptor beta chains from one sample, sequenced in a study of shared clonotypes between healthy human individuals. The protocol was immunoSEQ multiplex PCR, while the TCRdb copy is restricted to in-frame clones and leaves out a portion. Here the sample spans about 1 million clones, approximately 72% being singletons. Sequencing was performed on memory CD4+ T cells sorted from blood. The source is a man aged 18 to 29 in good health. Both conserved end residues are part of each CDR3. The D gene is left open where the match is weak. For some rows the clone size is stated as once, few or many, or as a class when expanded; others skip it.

CDR3aa: CASLGGMNTEAFF
CDR3nt: TGTGCCAGTTTGGGGGGGATGAACACTGAAGCTTTCTTT
v_gene: TRBV18
abundance: few
j_gene: TRBJ1-1
d_gene: -
len: 13

CDR3aa: CASSPFPHNEQFF
CDR3nt: TGTGCCAGCAGCCCCTTCCCCCACAATGAGCAGTTCTTC
v_gene: TRBV7-9
abundance: -
j_gene: TRBJ2-1
d_gene: -
len: 13

CDR3aa: CASSVALAGGNTGELFF
CDR3nt: TGTGCCAGCAGCGTAGCCCTAGCGGGGGGGAACACCGGGGAGCTGTTTTTT
v_gene: TRBV9
abundance: -
j_gene: TRBJ2-2
d_gene: TRBD2
len: 17

CDR3aa: CASSPQQGYTGELFF
CDR3nt: TGTGCCAGCTCGCCGCAACAGGGATACACCGGGGAGCTGTTTTTT
v_gene: TRBV18
abundance: -
j_gene: TRBJ2-2
d_gene: -
len: 15

CDR3aa: CASSQSPGPLHF
CDR3nt: TGTGCCAGCAGTCAATCGCCGGGACCCCTCCACTTT
v_gene: TRBV28
abundance: -
j_gene: TRBJ1-6
d_gene: -
len: 12

CDR3aa: CAWASGPWVGNQPQHF
CDR3nt: TGTGCCTGGGCATCAGGTCCCTGGGTTGGCAATCAGCCCCAGCATTTT
v_gene: TRBV30
abundance: -
j_gene: TRBJ1-5
d_gene: -
len: 16

CDR3aa: CASRANIAAYNSPLHF
CDR3nt: TGTGCCAGTCGTGCCAACATTGCCGCCTATAATTCACCCCTCCACTTT
v_gene: TRBV27
abundance: -
j_gene: TRBJ1-6
d_gene: -
len: 16

CDR3aa: CASSLGQGYQPQHF
CDR3nt: TGTGCCAGCAGTTTGGGACAGGGCTATCAGCCCCAGCATTTT
v_gene: TRBV28
abundance: -
j_gene: TRBJ1-5
d_gene: TRBD1
len: 14

CDR3aa: CASSFVGYQETQYF
CDR3nt: TGCGCCAGCAGCTTTGTGGGTTACCAAGAGACCCAGTACTTC
v_gene: TRBV5-1
abundance: -
j_gene: TRBJ2-5
d_gene: -
len: 14

CDR3aa: CASSQDLEGLAKNIQYF
CDR3nt: TGCGCCAGCAGCCAAGATTTGGAGGGACTAGCCAAAAACATTCAGTACTTC
v_gene: TRBV4-3
abundance: -
j_gene: TRBJ2-4
d_gene: -
len: 17

CDR3aa: CASSLQGQPQHF
CDR3nt: TGTGCCAGCAGTCTACAGGGTCAGCCCCAGCATTTT
v_gene: TRBV28
abundance: -
j_gene: TRBJ1-5
d_gene: -
len: 12

CDR3aa: CASSPAMADTQYF
CDR3nt: TGTGCCAGCAGCCCGGCCATGGCGGATACGCAGTATTTT
v_gene: TRBV5-6
abundance: few
j_gene: TRBJ2-3
d_gene: -
len: 13

CDR3aa: CAISHPGQGSYEQYF
CDR3nt: TGTGCCATCAGCCATCCGGGACAGGGCTCCTACGAGCAGTACTTC
v_gene: TRBV10-3
abundance: -
j_gene: TRBJ2-7
d_gene: TRBD1
len: 15

CDR3aa: CASSENFRTGNSYEQYF
CDR3nt: TGTGCCAGCAGTGAAAATTTTAGGACAGGGAACTCCTACGAGCAGTACTTC
v_gene: TRBV6-1
abundance: -
j_gene: TRBJ2-7
d_gene: TRBD1
len: 17

CDR3aa: CASSQSQGSGNTIYF
CDR3nt: TGCGCCAGCAGCCAATCTCAGGGGTCTGGAAACACCATATATTTT
v_gene: TRBV4-1
abundance: -
j_gene: TRBJ1-3
d_gene: -
len: 15

CDR3aa: CASSIRQGGNEQFF
CDR3nt: TGCGCCAGCAGCATACGACAGGGGGGAAATGAGCAGTTCTTC
v_gene: TRBV5-1
abundance: -
j_gene: TRBJ2-1
d_gene: TRBD1
len: 14

CDR3aa: CASSFGDRGREETQYF
CDR3nt: TGTGCCAGCAGCTTCGGGGACAGGGGGCGTGAGGAGACCCAGTACTTC
v_gene: TRBV7-2
abundance: -
j_gene: TRBJ2-5
d_gene: TRBD1
len: 16

CDR3aa: CASTRNRGFEQFF
CDR3nt: TGTGCCAGTACCAGAAACAGGGGCTTCGAGCAGTTCTTC
v_gene: TRBV19
abundance: -
j_gene: TRBJ2-1
d_gene: TRBD1
len: 13

CDR3aa: CASSPTSGTYNEQFF
CDR3nt: TGCGCCAGCAGCCCGACTAGCGGGACATACAATGAGCAGTTCTTC
v_gene: TRBV5-1
abundance: -
j_gene: TRBJ2-1
d_gene: TRBD2
len: 15

CDR3aa: CALTQSSGNTIYF
CDR3nt: TGTGCCTTAACTCAGAGCTCTGGAAACACCATATATTTT
v_gene: TRBV30
abundance: -
j_gene: TRBJ1-3
d_gene: -
len: 13

CDR3aa: CASRRQGAAYNSPLHF
CDR3nt: TGTGCCAGCAGAAGACAGGGGGCTGCTTACAATTCACCCCTCCACTTT
v_gene: TRBV28
abundance: -
j_gene: TRBJ1-6
d_gene: TRBD1
len: 16

CDR3aa: CASSYEARTAQYF
CDR3nt: TGTGCCAGCAGTTACGAGGCCCGTACGGCCCAGTACTTC
v_gene: TRBV6-6
abundance: -
j_gene: TRBJ2-5
d_gene: -
len: 13

CDR3aa: CASSDTGSSGNGYTF
CDR3nt: TGTGCCAGCAGTGATACCGGGAGCAGTGGGAATGGCTACACCTTC
v_gene: TRBV2
abundance: -
j_gene: TRBJ1-2
d_gene: -
len: 15

CDR3aa: CASSILQGGSNQPQHF
CDR3nt: TGTGCCAGTAGTATTCTTCAGGGGGGTAGCAATCAGCCCCAGCATTTT
v_gene: TRBV19
abundance: -
j_gene: TRBJ1-5
d_gene: TRBD1
len: 16

CDR3aa: CASSPDRSYGYTF
CDR3nt: TGTGCCAGCTCACCTGACAGAAGCTATGGCTACACCTTC
v_gene: TRBV18
abundance: -
j_gene: TRBJ1-2
d_gene: -
len: 13

CDR3aa: CSVEVSGTSSYNEQFF
CDR3nt: TGCAGCGTTGAAGTGTCGGGCACGAGCTCCTACAATGAGCAGTTCTTC
v_gene: TRBV29-1
abundance: -
j_gene: TRBJ2-1
d_gene: -
len: 16

CDR3aa: CASSTRQGLGYTF
CDR3nt: TGTGCCAGCAGCACACGACAGGGGTTGGGCTACACCTTC
v_gene: TRBV7-2
abundance: -
j_gene: TRBJ1-2
d_gene: TRBD1
len: 13

CDR3aa: CASSGGTGHISYEQYF
CDR3nt: TGTGCCAGCAGTGGTGGGACAGGCCATATCTCCTACGAGCAGTACTTC
v_gene: TRBV25-1
abundance: few
j_gene: TRBJ2-7
d_gene: TRBD1
len: 16

CDR3aa: CASSLTGQGNSPLHF
CDR3nt: TGCGCCAGCAGCCTGACTGGACAGGGTAATTCACCCCTCCACTTT
v_gene: TRBV5-1
abundance: once
j_gene: TRBJ1-6
d_gene: TRBD1
len: 15

CDR3aa: CASSPFQRGGRETQYF
CDR3nt: TGTGCCAGCTCACCATTCCAGCGGGGGGGCCGCGAGACCCAGTACTTC
v_gene: TRBV18
abundance: -
j_gene: TRBJ2-5
d_gene: TRBD2
len: 16

CDR3aa: CSARGGTFF
CDR3nt: TGCAGTGCTAGAGGAGGGACTTTCTTT
v_gene: TRBV20-1
abundance: few
j_gene: TRBJ1-1
d_gene: -
len: 9

CDR3aa: CASSSRSGEGEQFF
CDR3nt: TGCGCCAGCAGCTCGCGTAGCGGGGAAGGTGAGCAGTTCTTC
v_gene: TRBV5-1
abundance: -
j_gene: TRBJ2-1
d_gene: TRBD2
len: 14

CDR3aa: CASSLTAGSSYEQYF
CDR3nt: TGTGCCAGCAGCTTAACCGCGGGGAGCTCCTACGAGCAGTACTTC
v_gene: TRBV11-2
abundance: -
j_gene: TRBJ2-7
d_gene: -
len: 15

CDR3aa: CSAEGEVGAFF
CDR3nt: TGCAGCGCCGAAGGGGAGGTGGGCGCTTTCTTT
v_gene: TRBV29-1
abundance: once
j_gene: TRBJ1-1
d_gene: -
len: 11

CDR3aa: CASSSGTALRDTQYF
CDR3nt: TGTGCCAGCAGTTCCGGGACAGCCCTGCGTGATACGCAGTATTTT
v_gene: TRBV6-1
abundance: -
j_gene: TRBJ2-3
d_gene: TRBD1
len: 15

CDR3aa: CASSYGRTGNEKLFF
CDR3nt: TGCGCCAGCAGCTACGGACGGACCGGTAATGAAAAACTGTTTTTT
v_gene: TRBV5-1
abundance: -
j_gene: TRBJ1-4
d_gene: -
len: 15

CDR3aa: CASGWGQGNSETQYF
CDR3nt: TGTGCTAGTGGTTGGGGACAGGGAAATTCGGAGACCCAGTACTTC
v_gene: TRBV12-5
abundance: -
j_gene: TRBJ2-5
d_gene: TRBD1
len: 15

CDR3aa: CASSLDDSPVNEQFF
CDR3nt: TGCGCCAGCAGCTTGGACGACTCCCCGGTCAATGAGCAGTTCTTC
v_gene: TRBV5-1
abundance: -
j_gene: TRBJ2-1
d_gene: -
len: 15

CDR3aa: CASSLTGEGYGYTF
CDR3nt: TGTGCCAGCAGCCTCACGGGGGAGGGCTATGGCTACACCTTC
v_gene: TRBV27
abundance: many
j_gene: TRBJ1-2
d_gene: -
len: 14

CDR3aa: CASSVAGGTDTQYF
CDR3nt: TGTGCCAGCAGCGTAGCGGGCGGCACAGATACGCAGTATTTT
v_gene: TRBV6-1
abundance: -
j_gene: TRBJ2-3
d_gene: TRBD2
len: 14

CDR3aa: CASSQAGRSPGDEQFF
CDR3nt: TGCGCCAGCAGCCAAGCGGGCAGGAGCCCGGGGGATGAGCAGTTCTTC
v_gene: TRBV4-1
abundance: -
j_gene: TRBJ2-1
d_gene: -
len: 16

CDR3aa: CASGLTGGTEAFF
CDR3nt: TGTGCCAGCGGTCTGACAGGCGGCACTGAAGCTTTCTTT
v_gene: TRBV11-1
abundance: -
j_gene: TRBJ1-1
d_gene: -
len: 13

CDR3aa: CATSREEISTDTQYF
CDR3nt: TGTGCCACCAGCAGAGAAGAAATAAGCACAGATACGCAGTATTTT
v_gene: TRBV15
abundance: -
j_gene: TRBJ2-3
d_gene: -
len: 15

CDR3aa: CASSLDLSSPLHF
CDR3nt: TGTGCCAGCAGCTTAGATCTATCGAGTCCCCTCCACTTT
v_gene: TRBV11-3
abundance: many
j_gene: TRBJ1-6
d_gene: -
len: 13

CDR3aa: CASRPSLNTEAFF
CDR3nt: TGCGCCAGCAGGCCATCCTTGAACACTGAAGCTTTCTTT
v_gene: TRBV4-3
abundance: -
j_gene: TRBJ1-1
d_gene: -
len: 13

CDR3aa: CASSLAGGDTQYF
CDR3nt: TGTGCCAGCAGCTTAGCGGGGGGAGATACGCAGTATTTT
v_gene: TRBV11-3
abundance: few
j_gene: TRBJ2-3
d_gene: TRBD2
len: 13